The clone carrying this T cell receptor beta chain was counted only a few times. Its antigen is unidentified. TCRB transcripts that were expressed got sequenced, as all of the isolated RNA had been reverse transcribed. The table came from immunoSEQ multiplex PCR; TCRdb's copy has only in-frame clones and leaves some out. Of 600,000 to 700,000 clones in the sample, roughly 12% were seen once. The data derive from a study of beta chain features in type 1 diabetes. Study findings and constraints: Moderate yet significant TCRB CDR3 shortening was seen in Type 1 diabetes patients in all four CD4+ subsets.

Germline V gives CDR1 SGHRS, CDR2 YFSETQ. The V and J ends lost 1 base and 3 bases, in that order; junction bases with no gene match: 6. The CDR3 has 16 amino acids. The chain carries TRBV5-1 and TRBJ2-3; 9 positions agree with TRBD1. Sequencing input: naive CD4+ T cells from blood. This receptor was obtained from a man younger than 40 with type 1 diabetes. CDR3 amino acids: CASSLMGTGQTDTQYF. In DNA, the CDR3 is TGCGCCAGCAGCTTGATGGGGACAGGGCAGACAGATACGCAGTATTTT.